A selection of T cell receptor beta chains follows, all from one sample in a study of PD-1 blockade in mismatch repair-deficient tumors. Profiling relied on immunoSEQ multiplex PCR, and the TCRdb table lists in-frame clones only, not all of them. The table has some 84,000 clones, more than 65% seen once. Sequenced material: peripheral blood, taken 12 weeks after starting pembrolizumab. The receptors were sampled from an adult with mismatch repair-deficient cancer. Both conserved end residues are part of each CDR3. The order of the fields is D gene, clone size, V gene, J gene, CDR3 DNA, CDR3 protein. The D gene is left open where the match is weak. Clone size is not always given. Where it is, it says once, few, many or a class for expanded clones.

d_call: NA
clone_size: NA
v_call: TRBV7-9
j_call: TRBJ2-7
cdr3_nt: TGTGCCAGCAGCTCTGCCTACGAGCAGTACTTC
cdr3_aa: CASSSAYEQYF

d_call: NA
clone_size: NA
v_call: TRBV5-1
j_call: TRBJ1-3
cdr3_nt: TGCGCCAGCAGACCCGACAGAGCCGGAAACACCATATATTTT
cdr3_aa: CASRPDRAGNTIYF

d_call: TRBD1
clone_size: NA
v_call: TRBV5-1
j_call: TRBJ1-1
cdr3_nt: TGCGCCAGCAGCTTGGAAGGGGGCAACACTGAAGCTTTCTTT
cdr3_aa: CASSLEGGNTEAFF

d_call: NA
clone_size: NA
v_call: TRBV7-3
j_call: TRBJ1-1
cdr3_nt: TGTGCCAGCAGCTCGGACAGCCTGAACACTGAAGCTTTCTTT
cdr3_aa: CASSSDSLNTEAFF

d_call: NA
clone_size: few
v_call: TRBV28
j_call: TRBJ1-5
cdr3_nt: TGTGCCAGCAGTTTAGGGGTTCAGCCCCAGCATTTT
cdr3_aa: CASSLGVQPQHF

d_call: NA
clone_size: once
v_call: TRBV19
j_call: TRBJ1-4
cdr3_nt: TGTGCCAGTAGTATTGGCAGGGGATTTGAAAAACTGTTTTTT
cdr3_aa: CASSIGRGFEKLFF

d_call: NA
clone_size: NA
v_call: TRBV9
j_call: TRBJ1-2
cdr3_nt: TGTGCCAGCAGCGTAGAGGAAGGTCGCTATGGCTACACCTTC
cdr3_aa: CASSVEEGRYGYTF

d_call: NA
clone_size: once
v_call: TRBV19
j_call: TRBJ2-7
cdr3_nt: TGTGCCAGTAGTTTCGGGGGAGTCGACGAGCAGTACTTC
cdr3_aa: CASSFGGVDEQYF

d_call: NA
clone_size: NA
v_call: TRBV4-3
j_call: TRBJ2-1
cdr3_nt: TGCGCCAGCAGCCGTGAGGGAGTCTCCAATGAGCAGTTCTTC
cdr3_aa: CASSREGVSNEQFF

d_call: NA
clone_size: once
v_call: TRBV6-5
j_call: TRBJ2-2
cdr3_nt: TGTGCCAGCAGACCAGGGGCGAGCACCGGGGAGCTGTTTTTT
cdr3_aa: CASRPGASTGELFF

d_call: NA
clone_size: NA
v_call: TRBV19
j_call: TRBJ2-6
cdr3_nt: TGTGCCAGTAGTGCCCAGACAGGCCTCTCTGGGGCCAACGTCCTGACTTTC
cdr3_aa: CASSAQTGLSGANVLTF

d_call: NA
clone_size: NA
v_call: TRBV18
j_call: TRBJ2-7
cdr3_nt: TGTGCCAGCTCACCAGAAAGCCACGAGCAGTACTTC
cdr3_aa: CASSPESHEQYF

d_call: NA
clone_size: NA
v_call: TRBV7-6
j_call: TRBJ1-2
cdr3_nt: TGTGCCAGCAGCTTGGGAGGGATGAGAGGCTACACCTTC
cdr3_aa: CASSLGGMRGYTF

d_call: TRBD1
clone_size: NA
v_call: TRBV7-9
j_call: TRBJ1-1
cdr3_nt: TGTGCCAGCAGCTTAATTACAGGCGGGACAGGGAACACTGAAGCTTTCTTT
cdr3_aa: CASSLITGGTGNTEAFF

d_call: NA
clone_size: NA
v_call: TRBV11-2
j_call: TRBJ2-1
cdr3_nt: TGTGCCAGCAGCTTAGATCGCGGCAAGGCCGGTGAGCAGTTCTTC
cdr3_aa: CASSLDRGKAGEQFF

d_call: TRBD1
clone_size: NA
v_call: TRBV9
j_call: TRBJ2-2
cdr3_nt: TGTGCCAGCAGCCTCGCTCGGGACAGGTCGAACACCGGGGAGCTGTTTTTT
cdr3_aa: CASSLARDRSNTGELFF

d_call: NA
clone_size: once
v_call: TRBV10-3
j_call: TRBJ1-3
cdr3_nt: TGTGCCACCGGGACTGGGGACACCTTTTCCGGAAACACCATATATTTT
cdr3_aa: CATGTGDTFSGNTIYF

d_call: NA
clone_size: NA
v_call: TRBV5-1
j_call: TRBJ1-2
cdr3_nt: TGCGCCAGCAGCTTTGAGCGAGCCAACTATGGCTACACCTTC
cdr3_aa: CASSFERANYGYTF

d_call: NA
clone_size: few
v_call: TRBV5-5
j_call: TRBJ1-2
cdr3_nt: TGTGCCAGCAGCGTGGGACATTCTAACTATGGCTACACCTTC
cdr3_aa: CASSVGHSNYGYTF

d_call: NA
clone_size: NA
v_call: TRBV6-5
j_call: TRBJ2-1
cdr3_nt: TGTGCCAGCAACAGGGCGGAAAACAATGAGCAGTTCTTC
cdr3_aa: CASNRAENNEQFF

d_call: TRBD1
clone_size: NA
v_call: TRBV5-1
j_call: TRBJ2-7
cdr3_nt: TGCGCCAGCAGCTCAGGGGGCTACGAGCAGTACTTC
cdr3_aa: CASSSGGYEQYF

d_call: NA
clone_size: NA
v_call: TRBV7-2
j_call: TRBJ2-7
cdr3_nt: TGTGCCAGCAGCTCAGATTGGGGCTCCTACGAGCAGTACTTC
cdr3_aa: CASSSDWGSYEQYF

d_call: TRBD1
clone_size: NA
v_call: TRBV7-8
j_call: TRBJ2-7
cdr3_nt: TGTGCCAGCAGCCCCCGGACAGGGGCTAGCTCCTACGAGCAGTACTTC
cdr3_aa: CASSPRTGASSYEQYF

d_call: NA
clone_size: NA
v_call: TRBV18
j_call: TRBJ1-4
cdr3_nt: TGTGCCAGCTCACCTACAGGGCCAACTAATGAAAAACTGTTTTTT
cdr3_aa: CASSPTGPTNEKLFF

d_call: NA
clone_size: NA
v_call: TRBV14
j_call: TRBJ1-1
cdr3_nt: TGTGCCAGCAGCCAAGGATGGATGAACACTGAAGCTTTCTTT
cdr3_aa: CASSQGWMNTEAFF

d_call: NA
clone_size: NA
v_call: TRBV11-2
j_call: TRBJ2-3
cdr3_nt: TGTGCCAGCAGCGCGGCCGGGGCTGGTGGAGATACGCAGTATTTT
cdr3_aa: CASSAAGAGGDTQYF

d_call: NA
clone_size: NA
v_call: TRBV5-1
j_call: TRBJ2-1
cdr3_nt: TGCGCCAGCAGCTTCCGGGACAAGGCGAACAATGAGCAGTTCTTC
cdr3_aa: CASSFRDKANNEQFF

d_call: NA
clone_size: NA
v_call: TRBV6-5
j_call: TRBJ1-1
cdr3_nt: TGTGCCAGCAGTTTAAACAGGGACTTGAACACTGAAGCTTTCTTT
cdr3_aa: CASSLNRDLNTEAFF

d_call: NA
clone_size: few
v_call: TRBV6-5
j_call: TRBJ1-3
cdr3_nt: TGTGCCAGCAGTCCAACCGCGAGCTCTGGAAACACCATATATTTT
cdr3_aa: CASSPTASSGNTIYF

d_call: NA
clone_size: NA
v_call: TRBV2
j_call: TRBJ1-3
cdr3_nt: TGTGCCAGCAGTTTACAGGGTTCCTCTGGAAACACCATATATTTT
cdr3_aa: CASSLQGSSGNTIYF

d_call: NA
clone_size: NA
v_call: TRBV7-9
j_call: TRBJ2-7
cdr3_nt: TGTGCCAGCAGCTCGACCTCGTTCTACGAGCAGTACTTC
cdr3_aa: CASSSTSFYEQYF

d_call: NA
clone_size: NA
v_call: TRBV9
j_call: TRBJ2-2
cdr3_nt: TGTGCCAGCAGCGGATTAGGAAAGACCGGGGAGCTGTTTTTT
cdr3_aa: CASSGLGKTGELFF

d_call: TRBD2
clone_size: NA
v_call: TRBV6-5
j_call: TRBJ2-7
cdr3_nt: TGTGCCAGCAGTCAGACGGGACTAGCTAACTACGAGCAGTACTTC
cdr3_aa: CASSQTGLANYEQYF

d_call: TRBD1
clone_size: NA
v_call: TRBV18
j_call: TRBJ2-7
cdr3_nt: TGTGCCAGCTCACCACGGCAGGGGGAGAGCTACGAGCAGTACTTC
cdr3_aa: CASSPRQGESYEQYF